Each of the 15 T cell receptor beta chains below was sequenced from the same sample in a study of early T cells in non-severe SARS-CoV-2 infection. TCRdb redid the calling of the 5' RACE reads with MiXCR, one entry per CDR3 protein. This sample has approximately 67,000 distinct CDR3 sequences; 11% occur once, and the top ten carry 3% to 4%. The sample taken for sequencing was whole blood. The receptors here all came from an adult who was a healthcare worker with PCR-confirmed SARS-CoV-2 infection or an uninfected control (not recorded which).

This clonotype occurred many times. This sequence joins TRBV21-1 and TRBJ2-2; the table's D call of TRBD1 was not tested on the DNA. TRBV21-1 has pseudogene status. The CDR3 covers 18 residues. This CDR3 is CASSKALLGALVTGELFF. CDR3 sequence (DNA): TGTGCCAGCAGCAAAGCGCTTTTAGGGGCGCTGGTCACCGGGGAGCTGTTTTTT.

The V call is TRBV7-8, the J call TRBJ2-1; 10 positions match TRBD2. V dropped 4 bases and J dropped 8; count of bases not matched to a gene: 8. From germline, CDR1 is SGHVS and CDR2 FQNEAQ. The CDR3 loop spans 15 amino acids. As DNA, the CDR3 is TGTGCCAGCAGCTCCCAGCGGGAGGGCCAAGATGAGCAGTTCTTC. It specifies CASSSQREGQDEQFF. The complete variable domain, with remaining parts taken from reference TRBV7-8 and TRBJ2-1, reads GAGVSQSPRYKVAKRGQDVALRCDPISGHVSLFWYQQALGQGPEFLTYFQNEAQLDKSGLPSDRFFAERPEGSVSTLKIQRTQQEDSAVYLCASSSQREGQDEQFFGPGTRLTVL.

The V and J genes are TRBV29-1 and TRBJ2-7, with 10 positions matching TRBD2. Trimming cost V 4 bases and J 7 bases; bases outside gene matches: 4. The CDR3 is 12 residues long. From germline, CDR1 is SQVTM and CDR2 ANQGSEA. The CDR3 DNA is TGCAGCGTTGCTAGCGGGAGCGGGGAGCAGTACTTC. It yields the protein CSVASGSGEQYF.

In its sample, this clonotype was seen many times. The chain carries TRBV11-2 and TRBJ1-6; 9 nucleotides align to TRBD1. The CDR3 length is 16 residues. J lost 4 bases, V lost 2 bases, and 3 bases had no gene match. Germline-derived CDR1 and CDR2 are SGHAT and FQNNGV. DNA for the CDR3: TGTGCCAGCAGCTTAATACAGGGGGCTTATAATTCACCCCTCCACTTT. This codes for CASSLIQGAYNSPLHF.

This clonotype was seen ten or more times. The chain joins TRBV7-9 to TRBJ2-2; TRBD1 might be the D (5 bases). CDR1 SEHNR and CDR2 FQNEAQ come from the germline V gene (reference sequence). This CDR3 is built from 14 residues. V lost 4 bases to trimming and J lost 7 bases, with 13 bases between them. The DNA of the CDR3 is TGTGCCAGCAGCTCTATAGGGGATAACGGGGAGCTGTTTTTT. It is translated as CASSSIGDNGELFF.

The genes are TRBV4-1 and TRBJ2-1, with TRBD2 matching 7 bases. This CDR3 has 16 amino acids. Unmatched junction bases numbered 6, after V lost 3 bases and J lost 1 base. Germline CDR1 is MGHRA and CDR2 is YSYEKL. The DNA of the CDR3 is TGCGCCAGCAGCCACCAAGCTAGCGGTTCCTACAATGAGCAGTTCTTC. Its protein product is CASSHQASGSYNEQFF.

J is TRBJ1-2 and V is TRBV6-5; 7 positions agree with TRBD1. Trimming removed 6 bases from V and 3 bases from J; junction bases left unmatched: 10. CDR3 length: 15 amino acids. In germline, CDR1 is MNHEY, CDR2 SVGAGI. The CDR3 DNA reads as TGTGCCAGCAGCTCCGGGACAGCCGGGGACTATGGCTACACCTTC. Amino acid sequence: CASSSGTAGDYGYTF.

This clonotype was found many times. V is TRBV27 and J is TRBJ1-2; D is ambiguous. This CDR3 region has 15 residues. V was cut by 2 bases and J by 6 bases, with 16 bases left in between. Germline assignment: CDR1 MNHEY and CDR2 SMNVEV (reference sequence). CDR3 sequence (DNA): TGTGCCAGCAGTTTAACGCGCGGGGTCCACCATGGCTACACCTTC. This encodes CASSLTRGVHHGYTF.

This clonotype was counted a few times. This rearrangement joins TRBV12-3 or TRBV12-4 to TRBJ1-5; D is undetermined. V was trimmed by 3 bases and J by 2 bases, leaving 5 bases between them. The CDR3 has 13 residues. The CDR3 loop is CASSFSGNQPQHF. CDR3 in DNA: TGTGCCAGCAGTTTCTCGGGCAATCAGCCCCAGCATTTT.

This clonotype was seen many times. This chain uses TRBV12-3 or TRBV12-4 with TRBJ1-5; tentative D call: TRBD1 (5 bases). This CDR3 has 14 residues. Deletions cut 5 bases from V and 3 bases from J, with 11 bases between. CDR3 bases: TGTGCCAGCAGTGACAGTTCCTCCAATCAGCCCCAGCATTTT. Translating gives CASSDSSSNQPQHF.

The gene calls are TRBV9 and TRBJ1-3; a weak D match, TRBD1 (5 bases). Trimming took off 0 bases at V and 0 bases at J, with 13 bases between the two ends. The CDR3 has 17 residues. The germline V gene encodes CDR1 SGDLS and CDR2 YYNGEE. The CDR3 DNA reads TGTGCCAGCAGCGTAGACAGGAAAGGACACTCTGGAAACACCATATATTTT. Its protein is CASSVDRKGHSGNTIYF.

This clonotype was detected a few times. Written as DNA, the CDR3 is TGTGCCAGCAGCCAAGGCGCGGGGACCTACGAGCAGTACTTC. Translating gives CASSQGAGTYEQYF. The J gene is TRBJ2-7, the V gene TRBV14; a possible D gene is TRBD2 (6 bases). Germline CDR1 SGHDN, CDR2 FVKESK. The CDR3 sequence is 14 residues long. The V end lost 1 base, the J end lost 2 bases, and 9 bases lay between the germline ends.

Only a few counts were recorded for this clonotype. The chain has TRBV5-4 and TRBJ2-2, with D unresolved. The CDR3 consists of 12 residues. Trimming removed 6 bases at V and 4 bases at J, with 7 bases between. Germline values: CDR1 SGHNT, CDR2 YYREEE (reference sequence). CDR3 loop: CASMMGTGELFF. The CDR3 DNA reads TGTGCCAGCATGATGGGCACCGGGGAGCTGTTTTTT.

There are many counts of this clonotype. The chain carries TRBV11-1 and TRBJ2-4; D not resolved. Germline CDR1 reads SGHAT; CDR2 reads FQDESV (reference sequence). This CDR3 comprises 13 residues. V was clipped by 2 bases and J by 8 bases, with 10 bases between them. The CDR3 sequence: CASSLWGPDIQYF. The CDR3 region has the DNA TGTGCCAGCAGCTTATGGGGTCCGGACATTCAGTACTTC.

This clonotype was detected ten times or more. The CDR3 sequence: CASSASRPPGTDTQYF. CDR3 nucleotides: TGTGCCAGCAGCGCCTCCCGCCCCCCAGGAACAGATACGCAGTATTTT. The genes are TRBV7-8 and TRBJ2-3; no clear D gene. Trimming shortened V by 5 bases and J by 3 bases, and 18 bases separated the two germline ends. This CDR3 is 16 amino acids long. Germline assignment: CDR1 SGHVS and CDR2 FQNEAQ.